The 23 T cell receptor beta chains below all came from one sample that was sequenced in a study of CXCR3-negative and CXCR3-positive naive CD8 T cells. The authors prepared UMI-labeled TRB cDNA libraries by 5' RACE. TCRdb reprocessed the 5' RACE reads and keeps a single row for each CDR3 protein, giving no DNA. The specimen's table records over 70,000 distinct CDR3 sequences. The sequenced sample consisted of naive CXCR3- CD8+ T cells from blood. Subset denoted: CD45RO-CCR7+CD27+CD95- naive CD8+ T cells lacking CXCR3 (TNR3-). All receptors derive from a human donor in good health. Some clones in this sample may be carry-over from other donors' samples.

J is TRBJ2-1 and V is TRBV12-3 or TRBV12-4; TCRdb's D call, TRBD2, is unchecked because there is no DNA. This CDR3 comprises 16 residues. The CDR3: CASSHDSGSPGNEQFF.

This chain links TRBV7-9 with TRBJ2-1. Germline V CDR1 and CDR2: SEHNR, FQNEAQ (reference sequence). CDR3 length: 11 amino acids. CDR3 residues: CASSLSETNFF.

The chain is built from TRBV9 and TRBJ2-3; TCRdb outputs TRBD1, but without DNA this stays unchecked. The CDR3 is 13 amino acids. CDR1 is SGDLS, CDR2 YYNGEE, per germline. This CDR3 reads CASSPGPTDTQYF.

This chain uses TRBV29-1 with TRBJ2-7; absent DNA, TCRdb's TRBD2 call cannot be checked. The CDR3 contains 12 residues. Germline V gene data show CDR1 as SQVTM and CDR2 as ANQGSEA. The CDR3 here is CSVEGLASEQYF.

This chain's CDR3 is CASSLEPGQGIVEQYF. The gene calls are TRBV5-1 and TRBJ2-7; as DNA is missing, the TRBD1 call by TCRdb cannot be tested. This CDR3 is 16 amino acids long. CDR1 and CDR2 from the germline V gene are SGHRS and YFSETQ.

The V and J genes are TRBV28 and TRBJ2-7; TCRdb's assignment of TRBD2 cannot be checked, as there is no DNA. CDR1 and CDR2 (germline): MDHEN, SYDVKM. The CDR3 loop spans 14 amino acids. This CDR3 is CAGSVAGGTYEQYF.

The chain has TRBV29-1 and TRBJ2-2. In germline, CDR1 is SQVTM, CDR2 ANQGSEA. There are 13 residues in the CDR3. The CDR3 sequence is CSVEVINTGELFF.

This chain links TRBV12-3 or TRBV12-4 with TRBJ2-1; TCRdb's D call of TRBD2 is untestable without DNA. The CDR3 spans 14 residues. CDR3 sequence reads: CASTRTSPNNEQFF.

V usage is TRBV12-3 or TRBV12-4 and J usage is TRBJ2-1. CDR3 size: 15 residues. The CDR3 here is CASSLSGSSYNEQFF.

The genes are TRBV12-3 or TRBV12-4 and TRBJ1-3. The length of the CDR3 is 12 residues. CDR3 sequence: CASREIGNTIYF.

The J gene is TRBJ1-1, the V gene TRBV6-5; TCRdb picks TRBD1, but there is no DNA to check that call. CDR3 size: 14 residues. Germline V CDR1 and CDR2: MNHEY, SVGAGI. The CDR3 region is CASSLQGARTEAFF.

The gene calls are TRBV5-1 and TRBJ2-7; TCRdb gives TRBD1 as the D gene, but with no DNA this cannot be confirmed. This CDR3 has 15 residues. CDR1 and CDR2 from the germline V gene are SGHRS and YFSETQ. The CDR3 is CASSPAGTGVDEQYF.

J is TRBJ2-7 and V is TRBV5-5. Germline V gene data show CDR1 as SGHKS and CDR2 as YYEKEE (reference sequence). This CDR3 contains 14 residues. The CDR3 loop reads CASSLEVVIYEQYF.

V is TRBV20-1 and J is TRBJ2-1; the D call from TCRdb, TRBD2, cannot be confirmed without DNA. The CDR3 contains 15 residues. CDR1 and CDR2 from the germline V gene are DFQATT and SNEGSKA (reference sequence). CDR3: CSALRLAGENYEQFF.

V gene TRBV14 combines with J gene TRBJ2-1. The CDR3 extends over 15 amino acids. Germline CDR1 reads SGHDN; CDR2 reads FVKESK. The CDR3 reads CASSSHLSSYNEQFF. Filled out from reference TRBV14 and TRBJ2-1, the complete variable domain reads EAGVTQFPSHSVIEKGQTVTLRCDPISGHDNLYWYRRVMGKEIKFLLHFVKESKQDESGMPNNRFLAERTGGTYSTLKVQPAELEDSGVYFCASSSHLSSYNEQFFGPGTRLTVL.

The rearrangement uses TRBV11-2 and TRBJ2-7; the TRBD1 assignment by TCRdb is unverifiable without DNA. CDR1 is SGHAT, CDR2 FQNNGV, per germline. The CDR3 is made up of 14 amino acids. The CDR3 sequence is CASSPGPGGYEQYF.

This rearrangement joins TRBV27 to TRBJ2-3; no DNA is available, so the TRBD2 call from TCRdb remains unchecked. This CDR3 is built from 15 residues. The V gene's germline CDR1 is MNHEY and CDR2 SMNVEV (reference sequence). The CDR3 protein is CASRFLADSTDTQYF.

V usage is TRBV28 and J usage is TRBJ2-3; as DNA is missing, the TRBD2 call by TCRdb cannot be tested. Germline CDR1 and CDR2: MDHEN and SYDVKM. The CDR3 has 16 residues. The CDR3 reads CASSFPIAGGADTQYF.

The chain recombines TRBV29-1 with TRBJ2-7. The CDR3 is 13 residues long. CDR1 is SQVTM and CDR2 is ANQGSEA in the germline V gene. The chain's CDR3 is CSAVGMSSYEQYF.

The chain joins TRBV29-1 to TRBJ2-1; TCRdb picks TRBD1, but there is no DNA to check that call. Per the germline V gene, CDR1 is SQVTM and CDR2 is ANQGSEA. The length of the CDR3 is 14 residues. CDR3 amino acids: CSVTSGTAYNEQFF.

The chain recombines TRBV6-2 or TRBV6-3 with TRBJ2-1. The V gene's germline CDR1 is MNHEY and CDR2 SVGEGT. This CDR3 comprises 16 residues. The chain's CDR3 is CASRDGQVSSYNEQFF.

V gene TRBV7-2 combines with J gene TRBJ2-3; there is no DNA to check the TCRdb D call of TRBD2. The germline gives CDR1 SGHTA, CDR2 FQGNSA. CDR3 size: 18 residues. The CDR3 loop is CASSSLAGGFLYTDTQYF.

The rearrangement uses TRBV4-3 and TRBJ2-7; TCRdb calls TRBD2, which cannot be checked without DNA. Germline V gene lookup returns CDR1 LGHNA and CDR2 YSLEER. CDR3 length: 16 amino acids. The CDR3 spells CASSPGLAGGSYEQYF.